These T cell receptor beta chains were read from a single sample in a study of blood T cell repertoires in COVID-19. The protocol was immunoSEQ multiplex PCR, while the TCRdb copy is restricted to in-frame clones and leaves out a portion. Of some 53,000 clones listed, 90% were seen once; the top ten hold around 3%. The sequenced sample consisted of peripheral blood. The receptors shown here come from a human donor in a cohort sampled during active COVID-19. Each CDR3 is given with its conserved first and last residue. D genes are given only for firm matches. Size is omitted from some rows. Given values are once, few, many or a class for expanded clones.

TRBV6-6,TRBD2,.,TRBJ2-1,CASSRGGGVPRSSYNEQFF,TGTGCCAGCAGTCGTGGTGGGGGGGTGCCTCGGAGCTCCTACAATGAGCAGTTCTTC
TRBV11-2,TRBD2,.,TRBJ2-2,CASSLRTSGARFGAGELFF,TGTGCCAGCAGCTTAAGGACTAGCGGAGCCCGCTTCGGGGCCGGGGAGCTGTTTTTT
TRBV14,TRBD2,.,TRBJ2-1,CASSQVAGVGWANEQFF,TGTGCCAGCAGCCAAGTTGCGGGAGTAGGATGGGCCAATGAGCAGTTCTTC
TRBV19,.,.,TRBJ2-2,CASSIMGAPGELFF,TGTGCCAGTAGTATAATGGGGGCGCCCGGGGAGCTGTTTTTT
TRBV7-2,TRBD2,.,TRBJ2-3,CASSSASGRAQHTQYF,TGTGCCAGCAGCTCCGCCAGCGGGAGGGCCCAGCATACGCAGTATTTT
TRBV28,.,.,TRBJ1-1,CASSPGSITEAFF,TGTGCCAGCAGTCCCGGGTCCATCACTGAAGCTTTCTTT
TRBV5-4,.,.,TRBJ2-7,CASSLDGGLGAYEQYF,TGTGCCAGCAGCTTGGATGGGGGCCTCGGGGCCTACGAGCAGTACTTC
TRBV7-8,TRBD2,.,TRBJ2-5,CASSFRLAGQETQYF,TGTGCCAGCAGCTTTAGACTAGCGGGGCAAGAGACCCAGTACTTC
TRBV6-1,.,once,TRBJ2-3,CASSEILGGTYTDTQYF,TGTGCCAGCAGTGAAATCTTGGGGGGAACTTACACAGATACGCAGTATTTT
TRBV27,TRBD2,.,TRBJ2-7,CASSQISGSGYEQYF,TGTGCCAGCAGTCAAATTAGCGGGAGTGGCTACGAGCAGTACTTC
TRBV7-2,.,.,TRBJ1-2,CASSLGGAEGNYGYTF,TGTGCCAGCAGTCTAGGAGGGGCGGAAGGAAACTATGGCTACACCTTC
TRBV7-9,TRBD1,once,TRBJ1-1,CASSAPGGNTEAFF,TGTGCCAGCAGCGCTCCAGGGGGGAACACTGAAGCTTTCTTT
TRBV28,TRBD2,.,TRBJ2-7,CASRTGTSGSLYEQYF,TGTGCCAGCAGGACAGGGACTAGCGGGAGTCTCTACGAGCAGTACTTC
TRBV19,.,few,TRBJ2-3,CASSSGGSTTDTQYF,TGTGCCAGTAGTAGCGGGGGCTCGACCACAGATACGCAGTATTTT
TRBV11-2,.,.,TRBJ2-3,CASSLTGYTDTQYF,TGTGCCAGCAGCTTAACGGGTTACACAGATACGCAGTATTTT
TRBV6-5,.,.,TRBJ2-5,CASSSRENGETQYF,TGTGCCAGCAGTTCACGGGAGAATGGAGAGACCCAGTACTTC
TRBV6-1,.,.,TRBJ1-2,CASSEGGYGYTF,TGTGCCAGCAGTGAAGGAGGGTATGGCTACACCTTC
TRBV3-1/TRBV3-2,TRBD2,once,TRBJ2-7,CASSQVLAGGPRYEQYF,TGTGCCAGCAGCCAAGTACTAGCGGGAGGGCCCCGCTACGAGCAGTACTTC
TRBV7-8,.,.,TRBJ1-1,CASSLEGAGGFKEAFF,TGTGCCAGCAGCTTAGAAGGCGCGGGGGGGTTCAAGGAGGCTTTCTTT
TRBV6-5,.,.,TRBJ2-7,CASKAGTYEQYF,TGTGCCAGCAAAGCGGGCACCTACGAGCAGTACTTC
TRBV11-2,TRBD2,.,TRBJ2-7,CASSLVRGAGVQSYEQYF,TGTGCCAGCAGCTTAGTGAGAGGAGCGGGAGTTCAATCCTACGAGCAGTACTTC
TRBV19,TRBD2,.,TRBJ2-1,CASSTGGIAGGPSNEQFF,TGTGCCAGTAGTACTGGGGGGATAGCGGGAGGGCCGTCAAATGAGCAGTTCTTC
TRBV28,TRBD1,.,TRBJ2-2,CASKTGTGLGTGELFF,TGTGCCAGCAAGACAGGGACGGGATTGGGCACCGGGGAGCTGTTTTTT
TRBV27,TRBD1,.,TRBJ2-7,CASSLTGTYEQYF,TGTGCCAGCAGTCTGACAGGGACCTACGAGCAGTACTTC
TRBV11-2,TRBD1,.,TRBJ1-3,CASSLTGNSGNTIYF,TGTGCCAGCAGCTTGACAGGGAACTCTGGAAACACCATATATTTT
TRBV10-3,.,.,TRBJ2-5,CAISESGRLETQYF,TGTGCCATCAGTGAGTCGGGCAGGCTGGAGACCCAGTACTTC
TRBV19,.,.,TRBJ2-7,CASSAQGLRYDEQYF,TGTGCCAGTAGTGCTCAGGGCCTAAGGTACGACGAGCAGTACTTC
TRBV20-1,TRBD2,.,TRBJ2-4,CRATSGNIQYF,TGCAGGGCAACTAGCGGGAACATTCAGTACTTC
TRBV5-1,TRBD2,.,TRBJ2-7,CASSPGTSGSYFYEQYF,TGCGCCAGCAGCCCTGGGACTAGCGGCTCCTATTTCTACGAGCAGTACTTC
TRBV29-1,TRBD1,.,TRBJ2-3,CSVDPGTGGTDTQYF,TGCAGCGTTGATCCCGGGACAGGGGGGACAGATACGCAGTATTTT
TRBV21-1,.,.,TRBJ2-7,CASSKRGTSATYEQYF,TGTGCCAGCAGCAAAAGGGGGACTAGCGCTACCTACGAGCAGTACTTC
TRBV7-9,.,.,TRBJ2-1,CASSLEGRHNEQFF,TGTGCCAGCAGCTTAGAGGGGAGGCACAATGAGCAGTTCTTC
TRBV5-4,TRBD1,once,TRBJ2-4,CASSLGGAVKNIQYF,TGTGCCAGCAGCTTAGGGGGCGCGGTCAAAAACATTCAGTACTTC
TRBV19,.,.,TRBJ2-7,CASSLRKAGSYEQYF,TGTGCCAGTAGTCTCCGGAAAGCGGGCTCCTACGAGCAGTACTTC
TRBV5-1,.,few,TRBJ2-2,CASSLDPLYGELFF,TGCGCCAGCAGCTTGGATCCCCTTTATGGGGAGCTGTTTTTT
TRBV6-2/TRBV6-3,TRBD2,few,TRBJ2-1,CASSSPPGGAGGPEQFF,TGTGCCAGCAGTTCTCCCCCCGGAGGGGCGGGAGGCCCTGAGCAGTTCTTC
TRBV4-1,.,.,TRBJ2-4,CASSQALPGTPGLDIQYF,TGCGCCAGCAGCCAGGCCCTACCCGGGACTCCCGGGCTGGACATTCAGTACTTC
TRBV9,.,.,TRBJ2-2,CASSSYTGELFF,TGTGCCAGCAGCTCATACACCGGGGAGCTGTTTTTT
TRBV18,.,.,TRBJ1-5,CASSPQSLDNQPQHF,TGTGCCAGCTCACCTCAGTCGCTTGATAATCAGCCCCAGCATTTT
TRBV7-3,.,once,TRBJ2-3,CASSLSSTDTQYF,TGTGCCAGCAGCTTGAGTAGCACAGATACGCAGTATTTT
TRBV6-6,TRBD1,.,TRBJ2-3,CASSTGTGVLDTQYF,TGTGCCAGCAGTACCGGGACAGGAGTATTAGATACGCAGTATTTT
TRBV7-8,TRBD2,.,TRBJ2-4,CASSALAGLAKNIQYF,TGTGCCAGCAGCGCGCTAGCGGGGCTAGCCAAAAACATTCAGTACTTC
TRBV21-1,.,.,TRBJ1-6,CASSKDLPDRDGGNSPLHF,TGTGCCAGCAGCAAAGATTTGCCCGACAGGGATGGGGGGAATTCACCCCTCCACTTT
TRBV5-3,.,.,TRBJ1-6,CARNGGRQNSPLHF,TGTGCCAGAAACGGAGGGAGACAGAATTCACCCCTCCACTTT